The sequence of this T cell receptor (beta chain) was determined in a study of identical twins. A note on this clonotype: Antigen unknown.

MiXCR, applied by TCRdb to the 5' RACE reads, yields one record per CDR3 protein. The data show hundreds of thousands of distinct CDR3 sequences, with 7.5% to 9.5% seen just once and approximately 7% held by the top ten. Trimming removed 5 bases at V and 1 base at J, with 14 bases between. Germline V CDR1 and CDR2: LGHNA, YNFKEQ. The CDR3 has 16 residues. The study's findings and limits: It was cross-sectional statistical analysis, not following the same donors, that the conclusions relied on. Cord blood beta clonotypes that were abundant carried fewer insertions, and memory repertoires showed no such trend. Beta out-of-frame twin sharing showed a weaker excess.

The sample also formed part of further work on yellow fever vaccine responses in identical twins.

Sample: CD8+ T cells sorted from blood. The chain recombines TRBV4-2 with TRBJ2-2; weak D call: TRBD1 (6 bases). The sequence derives from a woman aged 18-35 years in good health. The CDR3 nucleotides are TGTGCCAGCAGCGATCAGGGGAGAGAGAACACCGGGGAGCTGTTTTTT. Encoded protein: CASSDQGRENTGELFF.